These T cell receptor beta chains were read from a single sample in a study of sequential checkpoint blockade in melanoma. Sequencing was performed with immunoSEQ multiplex PCR; in TCRdb, only in-frame clones are kept and a portion is missing. The sample has around 10,000 clones; 60% to 75% are singletons. The material was CD8+ T cells sorted from blood (inferred from file names), obtained from a patient given nivolumab and ipilimumab in sequence. These receptors were obtained from a human donor with melanoma. Each CDR3 is given with its conserved first and last residue. The order of the fields is V gene, D gene, J gene, clone size, CDR3 DNA, CDR3 protein. D genes are given only for firm matches. Expanded clones are given a class, and other clones once, few, many or no size at all.

TRBV4-1	TRBD1	TRBJ1-4	-	TGCGCCAGCAGACCCGGGACAGGGGACTTGGGAACTAATGAAAAACTGTTTTTT	CASRPGTGDLGTNEKLFF
TRBV16	-	TRBJ1-4	-	TGTGCCAGCAGCCAATCGGCGGACACTGCTAATGAAAAACTGTTTTTT	CASSQSADTANEKLFF
TRBV7-6	-	TRBJ1-5	-	TGTGCCGGCAGCTTAGGGCAGACACAGCCCCAGCATTTT	CAGSLGQTQPQHF
TRBV29-1	-	TRBJ2-7	-	TGCAGCGTTGAATCTACCGGCGAGCAGTACTTC	CSVESTGEQYF
TRBV4-1	-	TRBJ2-2	-	TGCGCCAGCAGCCAAGGACTTACGAACACCGGGGAGCTGTTTTTT	CASSQGLTNTGELFF
TRBV9	TRBD1	TRBJ1-4	-	TGTGCCAGCAGCGGACAGGGACCTAGTGAAAAACTGTTTTTT	CASSGQGPSEKLFF
TRBV6-1	-	TRBJ2-1	-	TGTGCCAGCAGTGGCAGCTACAATGAGCAGTTCTTC	CASSGSYNEQFF
TRBV14	TRBD1	TRBJ2-7	medium-sized	TGTGCCAGCAGCCAAGTGGCAGGGGGTGATCAGTACTTC	CASSQVAGGDQYF
TRBV6-1	-	TRBJ1-4	few	TGTGCCAGCAGTGAAGCGGACTCCGGAGGTGAAAAACTGTTTTTT	CASSEADSGGEKLFF
TRBV6-5	TRBD2	TRBJ2-5	-	TGTGCCAGCAGTTACCGTCCAGCGGGGATCGAAGAGACCCAGTACTTC	CASSYRPAGIEETQYF
TRBV5-4	TRBD2	TRBJ2-3	-	TGTGCCAGCAGCTTGTTCCAGCGGGAGGGCTGGGGAGATACGCAGTATTTT	CASSLFQREGWGDTQYF
TRBV7-9	TRBD1	TRBJ2-2	-	TGTGCCAGCAGCAGAGCAGGGGGCCGGAACACCGGGGAGCTGTTTTTT	CASSRAGGRNTGELFF
TRBV7-6	-	TRBJ2-7	few	TGTGCCAGCAGCCCAACTGGGAGGTTCGAGCAGTACTTC	CASSPTGRFEQYF
TRBV7-9	-	TRBJ2-2	-	TGTGCCAGCAACCTATACACCGGGGAGCTGTTTTTT	CASNLYTGELFF
TRBV5-1	-	TRBJ1-1	-	TGCGCCAGCAGCTTCGGGGAAGGCACTGAAGCTTTCTTT	CASSFGEGTEAFF
TRBV5-4	TRBD2	TRBJ2-2	-	TGTGCCAGCAGCTTCCGGCGGGAGAAGGAGACCGGGGAGCTGTTTTTT	CASSFRREKETGELFF
TRBV2	-	TRBJ2-1	-	TGTGCCAGCAGCGCAGGGTCAGCCTACAATGAGCAGTTCTTC	CASSAGSAYNEQFF
TRBV9	-	TRBJ1-1	few	TGTGCCAGCAGCGCGGGGGGGATTTATGAAGCTTTCTTT	CASSAGGIYEAFF
TRBV9	TRBD2	TRBJ2-2	-	TGTGCCAGCAGCCCGAGACTAGCGGACACCGGGGAGCTGTTTTTT	CASSPRLADTGELFF
TRBV5-1	TRBD1	TRBJ2-7	-	TGCGCCAGCAGCTTGGACAGGGGGAATATGTACGAGCAGTACTTC	CASSLDRGNMYEQYF
TRBV5-1	-	TRBJ2-3	-	TGCGCCAGCAGCCCCCCGGCAGATACGCAGTATTTT	CASSPPADTQYF
TRBV7-9	-	TRBJ1-2	-	TGTGCCAGCAGCAATCGGTGGTATGGCTACACCTTC	CASSNRWYGYTF
TRBV13	TRBD1	TRBJ2-7	-	TGTGCCAGCAGGGAAGAAGGACAGGGAACCTACGAGCAGTACTTC	CASREEGQGTYEQYF
TRBV27	TRBD1	TRBJ1-2	-	TGTGCCAGCAGGACAGGGGCCTCCCTTCGCTACACCTTC	CASRTGASLRYTF
TRBV19	-	TRBJ2-5	-	TGTGCCAGTAGTATTGGGGACTACCAAGAGACCCAGTACTTC	CASSIGDYQETQYF
TRBV5-1	TRBD2	TRBJ2-5	-	TGCGCCAGCAGCTTGACTAGCGGGGTCCAAGAGACCCAGTACTTC	CASSLTSGVQETQYF
TRBV9	TRBD1	TRBJ2-7	-	TGTGCCAGCAGCAGGGGACAGACAAGCGAGCAGTACTTC	CASSRGQTSEQYF
TRBV11-3	TRBD1	TRBJ2-7	-	TGTGCCAGCAGCTTTGGACAGGGTAGCGGCTACGAGCAGTACTTC	CASSFGQGSGYEQYF